Listed below are T cell receptor beta chains from one sample, sequenced in a study of blood T cell repertoires in COVID-19. Data came from immunoSEQ multiplex PCR; TCRdb stores just in-frame clones and leaves some out. Of just over 300,000 clones listed, 65% to 90% are singletons. Sequenced: PBMCs or T cells enriched from blood (not recorded which). The origin of the receptors is a young man who had recovered from COVID-19. CDR3s include the opening cysteine and the closing phenylalanine or tryptophan. D genes are given only for firm matches. The listing skips clone size in some rows; elsewhere it reads once, few, many or a size class.

v_gene	abundance	d_gene	j_gene	CDR3nt	CDR3aa
TRBV5-1	-	TRBD1	TRBJ2-2	TGCGCCAGCAGCTTGGCCCCACAGGGGGCCGACACCGGGGAGCTGTTTTTT	CASSLAPQGADTGELFF
TRBV4-1	-	TRBD2	TRBJ2-7	TGCGCCAGCAGCCAAGTGGTGGGGACTAGCGGGGGGCCAGGAGGGTGGGAGCAGTACTTC	CASSQVVGTSGGPGGWEQYF
TRBV14	-	TRBD2	TRBJ2-2	TGTGCCAGCAGCCCACACCCAAGCGGGGCCAACACCGGGGAGCTGTTTTTT	CASSPHPSGANTGELFF
TRBV6-2/TRBV6-3	-	-	TRBJ2-5	TGTGCCAGCAGTTACGGGCGGGGAATAGAGACCCAGTACTTC	CASSYGRGIETQYF
TRBV24-1	-	TRBD1	TRBJ1-2	TGTGCCACCAGTGATAAGACACAGGGGTATGGCTACACCTTC	CATSDKTQGYGYTF
TRBV7-2	-	-	TRBJ2-2	TGTGCCAGCAGCTTTTCCCGGAACACCGGGGAGCTGTTTTTT	CASSFSRNTGELFF
TRBV29-1	-	TRBD2	TRBJ2-1	TGCAGCGTTGAGGGGACTAGCGGAGACTCCTACAATGAGCAGTTCTTC	CSVEGTSGDSYNEQFF
TRBV9	-	-	TRBJ2-2	TGTGCCAGCACCAGTCCGAACACCGGGGAGCTGTTTTTT	CASTSPNTGELFF
TRBV19	-	TRBD1	TRBJ2-5	TGTGCCAGTAGTATACCGGGGACAGGGCAAGAGACCCAGTACTTC	CASSIPGTGQETQYF
TRBV6-5	-	TRBD2	TRBJ2-2	TGTGCCAGCCGGGGGGGCGGGAGCACCGGGGAGCTGTTTTTT	CASRGGGSTGELFF
TRBV3-1/TRBV3-2	-	-	TRBJ1-2	TGTGCCAGCAGCCCCCAACCGACAGGCTATGGCTACACCTTC	CASSPQPTGYGYTF
TRBV28	-	TRBD1	TRBJ1-1	TGTGCCAGCAAATTCAGGGGGCGCGAGGGGAACACTGAAGCTTTCTTT	CASKFRGREGNTEAFF
TRBV12-5	few	-	TRBJ2-2	TGTGCTAGTGGTTTGGTACGGCAGGGTATCGGGGAGCTGTTTTTT	CASGLVRQGIGELFF
TRBV7-2	-	TRBD2	TRBJ2-6	TGTGCCAGCAGCTTCCCGGGACTAGCGGGAGCTGGGGCCAACGTCCTGACTTTC	CASSFPGLAGAGANVLTF
TRBV5-6	-	-	TRBJ2-1	TGTGCCAGCAGCTTGGCAGGGGAGCAGTTCTTC	CASSLAGEQFF
TRBV25-1	-	-	TRBJ2-1	TGTGCCAGCAGTGGAGCAGGGGACGTTTACAATGAGCAGTTCTTC	CASSGAGDVYNEQFF
TRBV2	-	-	TRBJ1-2	TGTGCCAGCAGGGTACATATTATCTATGGCTACACCTTC	CASRVHIIYGYTF
TRBV5-4	-	-	TRBJ1-5	TGTGCCAGCAGCGCCACCCCAGGGCAGTTCAATCAGCCCCAGCATTTT	CASSATPGQFNQPQHF
TRBV3-1/TRBV3-2	-	TRBD2	TRBJ2-1	TGTGCCAGCAGCCAAGTAGCGGGAGTCCCCTACAATGAGCAGTTCTTC	CASSQVAGVPYNEQFF
TRBV19	-	TRBD1	TRBJ1-4	TGTGCCAGTAGCCTACAGGGGGTTGCAACTAATGAAAAACTGTTTTTT	CASSLQGVATNEKLFF
TRBV6-6	-	TRBD1	TRBJ2-5	TGTGCCAGCAGTCTCTTAAGGGACAGGGGGCTGGTATCAGAGACCCAGTACTTC	CASSLLRDRGLVSETQYF
TRBV5-1	-	TRBD1	TRBJ2-5	TGCGCCAGCAGCTTCGGTTCTACAGGGGGAACGGAGACCCAGTACTTC	CASSFGSTGGTETQYF
TRBV3-1/TRBV3-2	-	TRBD1	TRBJ2-2	TGTGCCAGCAGCCAGCGACAGGGCCTTAACACCGGGGAGCTGTTTTTT	CASSQRQGLNTGELFF
TRBV7-9	few	TRBD1	TRBJ1-2	TGTGCCAGCAGCGCCCTACCCGGACAGGGCCTTAACTATGGCTACACCTTC	CASSALPGQGLNYGYTF
TRBV30	-	-	TRBJ2-5	TGTGCCTGGAGTGTAGCAGAGACCCAGTACTTC	CAWSVAETQYF
TRBV25-1	-	-	TRBJ1-2	TGTGCCAGCAGTGGGGGGCTCGCCTATGGCTACACCTTC	CASSGGLAYGYTF
TRBV7-9	-	-	TRBJ1-1	TGTGCCAGCAGCTCCCCGAGAGGAGGGAACACTGAAGCTTTCTTT	CASSSPRGGNTEAFF
TRBV30	-	-	TRBJ1-1	TGTGCCTGGAGTGTCGGGGTAAAGAGAACTGAAGCTTTCTTT	CAWSVGVKRTEAFF
TRBV7-2	-	-	TRBJ1-5	TGTGCCAGCAGTTTCACAGGGCCCAATCAGCCCCAGCATTTT	CASSFTGPNQPQHF
TRBV6-1	once	-	TRBJ2-2	TGTGCCAGCAATGAGGGAGGGGGGCTCGGCGGCGGGGAGCTGTTTTTT	CASNEGGGLGGGELFF
TRBV12-3/TRBV12-4	-	TRBD1	TRBJ2-1	TGTGCCAGCAGCCCAGCGACAGGGGTCGAGCAGTTCTTC	CASSPATGVEQFF
TRBV24-1	-	TRBD1	TRBJ2-5	TGTGCCACCAGTGATCTAGGAGCTGAACTTGGGACAGGGAGAGGAGAGACCCAGTACTTC	CATSDLGAELGTGRGETQYF
TRBV9	-	TRBD1	TRBJ1-1	TGTGCCAGCAGCGGGACAGGGAGTTTGAACACTGAAGCTTTCTTT	CASSGTGSLNTEAFF
TRBV4-1	-	TRBD2	TRBJ2-7	TGCGCCAGCAGCCACTCCCCGGGGACTAGGACCGGCGAGCAGTACTTC	CASSHSPGTRTGEQYF
TRBV5-1	-	TRBD1	TRBJ2-5	TGCGCCAGCAGCTCAGACAGGGGCCCAGAGACCCAGTACTTC	CASSSDRGPETQYF
TRBV3-1/TRBV3-2	-	-	TRBJ2-1	TGTGCCAGCAGCCAAGAAACCCCTGGGGCAGCTAACAATGAGCAGTTCTTC	CASSQETPGAANNEQFF
TRBV11-3	-	TRBD1	TRBJ2-7	TGTGCCAGCAGCTTGGGACCATGGGACAGGGGGTACTCCTACGAGCAGTACTTC	CASSLGPWDRGYSYEQYF
TRBV24-1	-	TRBD2	TRBJ2-5	TGTGCCACCAGTGATGTAGCGGGCCCCGGGGAGACCCAGTACTTC	CATSDVAGPGETQYF
TRBV28	-	TRBD1	TRBJ1-5	TGTGCCAGCAGTTTTCGGACAGGTGGGCATCAGCCCCAGCATTTT	CASSFRTGGHQPQHF
TRBV7-9	few	-	TRBJ2-7	TGTGCCAGCAGCCCCAGCGACAGGCCCTACGAGCAGTACTTC	CASSPSDRPYEQYF
TRBV19	-	TRBD2	TRBJ2-7	TGTGCCAGTAGTATAAGGGAGGGCCAATACGAGCAGTACTTC	CASSIREGQYEQYF
TRBV5-8	-	TRBD1	TRBJ1-5	TGTGCCAGCAGCTTGGGTCAACAGGGGGGCAATCAGCCCCAGCATTTT	CASSLGQQGGNQPQHF
TRBV6-5	-	TRBD1	TRBJ1-1	TGTGCCAGCAGTTATGAGGGGGCATCCGAAGCTTTCTTT	CASSYEGASEAFF
TRBV9	-	-	TRBJ1-1	TGTGCCAGCAGCGTCACAGGGAACACTGAAGCTTTCTTT	CASSVTGNTEAFF
TRBV6-5	-	TRBD1	TRBJ1-1	TGTGCCAGCCGGCGTGGGACAGGGGTTAAGGGTTTCTTT	CASRRGTGVKGFF
TRBV2	-	-	TRBJ2-6	TGTGCCAGCAGTGTCCGTTCTGGGGCCAACGTCCTGACTTTC	CASSVRSGANVLTF